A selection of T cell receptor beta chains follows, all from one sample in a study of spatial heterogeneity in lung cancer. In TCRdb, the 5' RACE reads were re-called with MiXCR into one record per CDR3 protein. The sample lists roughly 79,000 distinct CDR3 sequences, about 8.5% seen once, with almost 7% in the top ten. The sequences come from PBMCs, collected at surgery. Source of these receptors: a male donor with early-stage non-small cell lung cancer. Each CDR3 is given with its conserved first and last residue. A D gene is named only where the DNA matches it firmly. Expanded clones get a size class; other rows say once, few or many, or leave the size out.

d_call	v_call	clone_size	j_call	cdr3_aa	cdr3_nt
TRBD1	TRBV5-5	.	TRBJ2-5	CASSSVPGQWETQYF	TGTGCCAGCAGCTCCGTCCCGGGACAGTGGGAGACCCAGTACTTC
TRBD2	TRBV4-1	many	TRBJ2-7	CASSQDRGVAGTYEQYF	TGCGCCAGCAGCCAAGATAGGGGAGTAGCGGGGACTTACGAGCAGTACTTC
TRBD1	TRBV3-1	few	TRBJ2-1	CASTDRVSDNEQFF	TGTGCCAGCACCGACAGGGTCTCGGACAATGAGCAGTTCTTC
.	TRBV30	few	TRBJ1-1	CAWSTKGTEAFF	TGTGCCTGGAGCACAAAAGGGACTGAAGCTTTCTTT
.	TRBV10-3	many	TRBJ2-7	CAISESWSEQYF	TGTGCCATCAGTGAGTCCTGGAGCGAGCAGTACTTC
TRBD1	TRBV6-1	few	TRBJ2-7	CASSGIQTGAQYEQYF	TGTGCCAGCAGTGGAATTCAAACAGGGGCCCAGTACGAGCAGTACTTC
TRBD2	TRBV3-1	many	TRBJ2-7	CASTGTTSYEQYF	TGTGCCAGTACCGGGACTACTTCCTACGAGCAGTACTTC
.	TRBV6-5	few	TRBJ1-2	CASARGDIYGYTF	TGTGCCAGCGCCAGGGGCGATATCTATGGCTACACCTTC
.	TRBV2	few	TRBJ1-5	CASSPLHGGQPQHF	TGTGCCAGCTCGCCACTGCATGGCGGTCAGCCCCAGCATTTT
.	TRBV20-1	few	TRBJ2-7	CSARGHYTYEQYF	TGCAGTGCTAGAGGTCATTATACCTACGAGCAGTACTTC
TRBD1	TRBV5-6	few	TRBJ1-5	CASSGTGTQPQHF	TGTGCCAGCTCCGGGACAGGGACTCAGCCCCAGCATTTT
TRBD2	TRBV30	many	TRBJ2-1	CAWRSQREYNEQFF	TGTGCCTGGAGGAGTCAGCGGGAATACAATGAGCAGTTCTTC
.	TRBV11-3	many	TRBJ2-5	CASSPWGGQETQYF	TGTGCCAGCAGCCCCTGGGGAGGCCAAGAGACCCAGTACTTC
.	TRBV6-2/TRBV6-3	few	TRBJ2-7	CASASPPPGPKEQYF	TGTGCCAGCGCCTCCCCCCCGCCAGGGCCCAAGGAGCAGTACTTC
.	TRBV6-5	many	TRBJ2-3	CASSYASTDTQYF	TGTGCCAGCAGTTACGCGTCCACAGATACGCAGTATTTT
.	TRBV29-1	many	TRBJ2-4	CSVGDRAGGIQYF	TGCAGCGTGGGCGACAGGGCCGGGGGCATTCAGTACTTC
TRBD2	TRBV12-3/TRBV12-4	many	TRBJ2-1	CASSPGLRSYNEQFF	TGTGCCAGCAGTCCGGGACTACGGTCCTACAATGAGCAGTTCTTC
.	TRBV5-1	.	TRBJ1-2	CASSLASPGGYTF	TGCGCCAGCAGCTTGGCCAGTCCGGGCGGCTACACCTTC
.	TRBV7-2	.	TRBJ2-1	CASSPEGDHYNEQFF	TGTGCCAGCAGCCCAGAGGGGGATCACTACAATGAGCAGTTCTTC
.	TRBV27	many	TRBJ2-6	CASSSPGANVLTF	TGTGCCAGCAGTTCCCCAGGGGCCAACGTCCTGACTTTC
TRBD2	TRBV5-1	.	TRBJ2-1	CASSSLAGLTDNEQFF	TGCGCCAGCAGCTCCTTAGCGGGACTAACGGACAATGAGCAGTTCTTC
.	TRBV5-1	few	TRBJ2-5	CASSLGVAEGLETQYF	TGCGCCAGCAGCTTGGGAGTTGCGGAGGGCCTTGAGACCCAGTACTTC
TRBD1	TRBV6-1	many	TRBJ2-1	CASSARQGATNEQFF	TGTGCCAGCAGTGCGCGACAGGGGGCGACGAATGAGCAGTTCTTC
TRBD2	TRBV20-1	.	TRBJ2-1	CSARGVLAGTPYEQFF	TGCAGTGCTAGAGGTGTACTAGCGGGAACTCCGTATGAGCAGTTCTTC
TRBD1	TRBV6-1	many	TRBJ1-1	CAGAIGGENTEAFF	TGTGCCGGCGCTATAGGGGGCGAGAACACTGAAGCTTTCTTT
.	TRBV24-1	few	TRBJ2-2	CATSDFGFTGEGHGELFF	TGTGCCACCAGTGATTTTGGGTTTACAGGAGAAGGGCACGGGGAGCTGTTTTTT
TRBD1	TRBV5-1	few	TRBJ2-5	CASSWGQGQETQYF	TGCGCCAGCAGCTGGGGACAGGGCCAAGAGACCCAGTACTTC
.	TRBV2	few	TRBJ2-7	CASSEAGGSREQYF	TGTGCCAGCAGTGAAGCAGGAGGCTCTAGGGAGCAGTACTTC